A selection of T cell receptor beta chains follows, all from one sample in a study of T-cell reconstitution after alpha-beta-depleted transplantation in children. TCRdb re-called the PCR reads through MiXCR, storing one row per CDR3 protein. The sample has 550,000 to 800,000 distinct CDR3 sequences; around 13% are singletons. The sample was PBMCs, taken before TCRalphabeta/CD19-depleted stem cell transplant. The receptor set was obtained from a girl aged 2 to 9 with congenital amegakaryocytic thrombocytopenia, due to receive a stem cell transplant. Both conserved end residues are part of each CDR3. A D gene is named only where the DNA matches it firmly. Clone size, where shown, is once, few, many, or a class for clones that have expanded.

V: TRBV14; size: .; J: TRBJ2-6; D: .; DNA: TGTGCCAGCGCAGGGACTGGGGCCAACGTCCTGACTTTC; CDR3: CASAGTGANVLTF
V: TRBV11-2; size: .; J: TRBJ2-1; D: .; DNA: TGTGCCAGCAGTACCTTCGACAGTCGCTCCTACAATGAGCAGTTCTTC; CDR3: CASSTFDSRSYNEQFF
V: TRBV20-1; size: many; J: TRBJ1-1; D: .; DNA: TGCAGTGCTGGGCGGGATGGGAACACTGAAGCTTTCTTT; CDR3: CSAGRDGNTEAFF
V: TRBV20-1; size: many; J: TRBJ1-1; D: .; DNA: TGCAGTGCCCAGTTCGGGTCTTCGAACACTGAAGCTTTCTTT; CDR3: CSAQFGSSNTEAFF
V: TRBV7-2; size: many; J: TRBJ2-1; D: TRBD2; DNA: TGTGCCAGCAGCGCTAGCGGGAGCTGGACTTACAATGAGCAGTTCTTC; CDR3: CASSASGSWTYNEQFF
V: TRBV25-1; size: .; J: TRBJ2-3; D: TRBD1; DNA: TGTGCCAGCAGTGACATGGGACAGGGTACAGATACGCAGTATTTT; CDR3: CASSDMGQGTDTQYF
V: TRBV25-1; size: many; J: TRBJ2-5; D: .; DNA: TGTGCCAGCAGTGAATACGCAGCAGGGGTGGGGTACCAAGAGACCCAGTACTTC; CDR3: CASSEYAAGVGYQETQYF
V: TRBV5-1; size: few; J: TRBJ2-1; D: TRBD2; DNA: TGCGCCAGCAGCCCTGGAGTAGCGGGAGCGTCCGAGCAGTTCTTC; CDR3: CASSPGVAGASEQFF
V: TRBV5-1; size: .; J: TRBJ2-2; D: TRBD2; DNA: TGCGCCAGCAGCTTGGGACTAGCGAAGGTCCCCGGGGAGCTGTTTTTT; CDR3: CASSLGLAKVPGELFF
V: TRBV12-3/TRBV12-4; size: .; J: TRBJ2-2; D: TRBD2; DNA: TGTGCCAGCAGGCGGGAGGCTGGCGGGGAGCTGTTTTTT; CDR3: CASRREAGGELFF
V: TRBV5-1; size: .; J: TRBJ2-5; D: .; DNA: TGCGCCAGCAGCTTGGGTGGGTCAGTCCAAGAGACCCAGTACTTC; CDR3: CASSLGGSVQETQYF
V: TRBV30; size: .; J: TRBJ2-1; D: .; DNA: TGTGCCTGGGTCTCGGTGGCTAGCTCCACGTACAATGAGCAGTTCTTC; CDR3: CAWVSVASSTYNEQFF
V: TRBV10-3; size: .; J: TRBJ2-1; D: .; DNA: TGTGCCATCAGTGCATCGGATCCCCGGTTTAGGAATGAGCAGTTCTTC; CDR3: CAISASDPRFRNEQFF
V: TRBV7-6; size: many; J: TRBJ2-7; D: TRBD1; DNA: TGTGCCAGCAGCTTATCAACCGGGACAGACCAGAAAGCCTACGAGCAGTACTTC; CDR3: CASSLSTGTDQKAYEQYF
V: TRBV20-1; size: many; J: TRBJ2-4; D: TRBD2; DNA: TGCAGTGCTAGAGATTGGGTCCGGGGAGCGGGAGGTAACATTCAGTACTTC; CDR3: CSARDWVRGAGGNIQYF
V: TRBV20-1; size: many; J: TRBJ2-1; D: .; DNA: TGCAGTGCCCGGTTTGGAGGAGGGCCACAGTTCTTC; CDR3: CSARFGGGPQFF
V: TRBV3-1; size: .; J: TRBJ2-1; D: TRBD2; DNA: TGTGCCAGCAGCACAACCGGGACTAGCGGGAGGGCAAAGTACAATGAGCAGTTCTTC; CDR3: CASSTTGTSGRAKYNEQFF
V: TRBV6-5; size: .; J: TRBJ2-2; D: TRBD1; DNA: TGTGCCAGCAGTTACGGGACAGGGGGCAACACCGGGGAGCTGTTTTTT; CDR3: CASSYGTGGNTGELFF
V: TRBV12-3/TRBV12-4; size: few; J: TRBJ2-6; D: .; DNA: TGTGCCAGCGGGGGTTGGGGGGCCAACGTCCTGACTTTC; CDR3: CASGGWGANVLTF
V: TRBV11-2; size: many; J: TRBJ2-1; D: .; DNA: TGTGCCAGCAGCTTTGATGCCAGGGGAAAGGCTGTCCATGAGCAGTTCTTC; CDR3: CASSFDARGKAVHEQFF
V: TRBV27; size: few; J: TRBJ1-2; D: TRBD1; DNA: TGTGCCAGCAGGAGTACTGACAGGGGGGGATATGGCTACACCTTC; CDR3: CASRSTDRGGYGYTF
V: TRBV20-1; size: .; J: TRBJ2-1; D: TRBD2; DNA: TGCAGTGCTACCCAGATTAGCGGGAGGACATACAATGAGCAGTTCTTC; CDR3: CSATQISGRTYNEQFF
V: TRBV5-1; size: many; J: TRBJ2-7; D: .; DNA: TGCGCCAGCAGCTCCATGGGGAAGAAAACCTACGAGCAGTACTTC; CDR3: CASSSMGKKTYEQYF
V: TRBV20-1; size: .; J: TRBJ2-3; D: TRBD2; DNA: TGCAGTGCTGGTGTGAGCGGGAGTGAAGCAGATACGCAGTATTTT; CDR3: CSAGVSGSEADTQYF
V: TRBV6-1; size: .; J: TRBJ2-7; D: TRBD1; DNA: TGTGCCAGCACCCGGGACAGGGGCTACGAGCAGTACTTC; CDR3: CASTRDRGYEQYF
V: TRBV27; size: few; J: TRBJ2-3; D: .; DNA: TGTGCCAGCGCCGAAGCAGATACGCAGTATTTT; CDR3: CASAEADTQYF
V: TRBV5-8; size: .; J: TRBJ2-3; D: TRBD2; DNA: TGTGCCAGCAGTCATGGGACTAGCGGACGCACAGATACGCAGTATTTT; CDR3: CASSHGTSGRTDTQYF
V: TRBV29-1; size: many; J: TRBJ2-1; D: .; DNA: TGCAGCGTCCGGTGGGGTGAGCAGTTCTTC; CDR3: CSVRWGEQFF
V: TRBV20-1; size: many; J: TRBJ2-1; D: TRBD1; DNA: TGCAGTGTATCGGACAGGGTTTCCTACAATGAGCAGTTCTTC; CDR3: CSVSDRVSYNEQFF
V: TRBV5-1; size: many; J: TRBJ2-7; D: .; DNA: TGCGCCAGCAGCTTGGTGACAGGAGAATACGAGCAGTACTTC; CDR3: CASSLVTGEYEQYF
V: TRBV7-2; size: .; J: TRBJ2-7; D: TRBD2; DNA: TGTGCCAGCAGCTTAATCGGTGGACTAGCGGGAGGTTGGGAGCAGTACTTC; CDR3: CASSLIGGLAGGWEQYF
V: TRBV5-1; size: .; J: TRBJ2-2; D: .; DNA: TGCGCCAGCAGCGAGCCGCCCGGGGAGCTGTTTTTT; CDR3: CASSEPPGELFF
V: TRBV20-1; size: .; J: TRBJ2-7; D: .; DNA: TGCAGTGCCGGCGGCGCCCCCCTAAAGTACGAGCAGTACTTC; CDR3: CSAGGAPLKYEQYF
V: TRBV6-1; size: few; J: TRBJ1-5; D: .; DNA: TGTGCCAGCAGTCATACCCCACGCGGGGCGAATCAGCCCCAGCATTTT; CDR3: CASSHTPRGANQPQHF
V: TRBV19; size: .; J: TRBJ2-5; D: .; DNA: TGTGCCAGTAGTCCCCGACAGGTTGGCGAGACCCAGTACTTC; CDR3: CASSPRQVGETQYF
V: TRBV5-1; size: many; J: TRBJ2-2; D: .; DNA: TGTGCCAGCAGCCTTTTGAACACCGGGGAGCTGTTTTTT; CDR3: CASSLLNTGELFF
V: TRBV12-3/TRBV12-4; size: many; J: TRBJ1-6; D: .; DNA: TGTGCCAGCAGTTTATCGCGGTCCGATGTCGCACCCCTCCACTTT; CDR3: CASSLSRSDVAPLHF
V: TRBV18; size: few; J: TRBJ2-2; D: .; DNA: TGTGCCAGCTCACCGAGGACGGGTTACGCCGGGGAGCTGTTTTTT; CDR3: CASSPRTGYAGELFF
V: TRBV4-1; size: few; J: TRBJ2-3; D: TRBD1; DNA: TGCGCCAGCAGCCAAGAATTTAGCAGGGGGCTTCCAGATACGCAGTATTTT; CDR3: CASSQEFSRGLPDTQYF
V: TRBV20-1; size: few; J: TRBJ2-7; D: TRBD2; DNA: TGCAGTGCTAGGACCCTAGCGGGAATGCCAACCTACGAGCAGTACTTC; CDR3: CSARTLAGMPTYEQYF
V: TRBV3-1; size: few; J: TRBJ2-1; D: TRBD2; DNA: TGTGCCAGCAGTCAACTAGCGGGAGGGCCACCCACCTACAATGAGCAGTTCTTC; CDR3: CASSQLAGGPPTYNEQFF
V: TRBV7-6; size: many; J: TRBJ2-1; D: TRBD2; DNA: TGTGCCAGCAGCAGCGGGACTAGCGCCGCCAATGAGCAGTTCTTC; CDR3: CASSSGTSAANEQFF
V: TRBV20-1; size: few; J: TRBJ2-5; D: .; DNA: TGCAGTGCGCCCAGGGGGGGCAAAGAGACCCAGTACTTC; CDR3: CSAPRGGKETQYF
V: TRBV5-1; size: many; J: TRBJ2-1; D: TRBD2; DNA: TGCGCCAGCAGCAAAGGCGGGAGGAACCACAATGAGCAGTTCTTC; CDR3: CASSKGGRNHNEQFF
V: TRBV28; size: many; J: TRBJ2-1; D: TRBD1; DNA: TGTGCCAGCAGTTTGGCCGGGACAGGCCACAATGAGCAGTTCTTC; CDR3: CASSLAGTGHNEQFF
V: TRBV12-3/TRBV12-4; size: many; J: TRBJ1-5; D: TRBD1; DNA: TGTGCCAGCAGCCCAGACGCAGGGGGTAGTCAGCCCCAGCATTTT; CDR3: CASSPDAGGSQPQHF
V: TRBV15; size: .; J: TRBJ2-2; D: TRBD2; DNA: TGTGCCACCAGCAGAGATGGGGAGGGTGACACCGGGGAGCTGTTTTTT; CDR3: CATSRDGEGDTGELFF
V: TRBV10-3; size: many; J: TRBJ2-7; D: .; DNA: TGTGCCATCAGTGAGTCTGCCTCTGATTACGAGCAGTACTTC; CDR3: CAISESASDYEQYF
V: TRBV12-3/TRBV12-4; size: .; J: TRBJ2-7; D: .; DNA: TGTGCCAGCAGTTTAGACACAGCAGGGGATGACGAGCAGTACTTC; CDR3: CASSLDTAGDDEQYF
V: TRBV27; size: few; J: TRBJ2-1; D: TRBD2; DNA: TGTGCCAGCAGTTTTAATCTAGCGGGAGGGTCTAATGAGCAGTTCTTC; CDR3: CASSFNLAGGSNEQFF
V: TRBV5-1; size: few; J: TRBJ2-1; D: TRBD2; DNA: TGCGCCAGCAGCTTGGCAGTGGGGGGGACTAATGAGCAGTTCTTC; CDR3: CASSLAVGGTNEQFF
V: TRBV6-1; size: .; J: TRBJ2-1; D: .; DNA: TGTGCCAGCGCCCTACGGGGGCGGAATGAGCAGTTCTTC; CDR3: CASALRGRNEQFF
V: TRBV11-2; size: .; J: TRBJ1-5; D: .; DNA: TGTGCCAGCAGCTACAGGGAGGCTCAGCCCCAGCATTTT; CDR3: CASSYREAQPQHF
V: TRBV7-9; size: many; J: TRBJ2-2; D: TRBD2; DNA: TGTGCCAGCAGCTTATCTCTAGCGGGAGGATCCGGGGAGCTGTTTTTT; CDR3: CASSLSLAGGSGELFF